This T cell receptor beta chain was identified during a study of vaccination effects on CD4 cells after COVID-19. Background on the study: With approximately 9.6 ug/ml peptides and roughly 9.3 IU/ml IL-2, a few million PBMC per well were cultured.

Study-wide findings and caveats: Clones from infection and from vaccination both contracted markedly late after vaccination.

The culture ran for under eleven days, and then CD4+ T cells were isolated. Either the BNT162b2 or mRNA-1273 vaccine was given to participants in two doses. Nucleocapsid antibodies were negative in the vaccine recipients, who had never had SARS-CoV-2 infection. The CDR3 spans 16 residues. The germline CDR1 and CDR2 sequences are SGHTA and FQGNSA. Unmatched junction bases numbered 10, after V lost 5 bases and J lost 0 bases. On this clone itself: What it recognizes is unknown.

Produced via immunoSEQ multiplex PCR; TCRdb's table is partial and in-frame only. In the table there are 30,000 or so clones, 70% to 75% of which are singletons. This clonotype was obtained from a human donor who received a COVID-19 vaccine. The specimen comprised CD4+ T cells from PBMCs cultured without peptide, sampled after COVID-19 vaccination. The J gene is TRBJ2-7, the V gene TRBV7-2; 7 bases are a match to TRBD1. The CDR3 here is CASSPGQVGSSYEQYF. CDR3 DNA: TGTGCCAGCAGCCCTGGACAGGTGGGATCCTCCTACGAGCAGTACTTC.